This entry features one T cell receptor (beta chain) sequence. The CDR3 covers 18 residues. CDR1 SGHNT and CDR2 YENEEA come from the germline V gene. V was pared by 7 bases and J by 2 bases, with 16 bases of the junction left unmatched. PCR employed 60 Vbeta and 13 Jbeta primers. Profiled with immunoSEQ multiplex PCR; TCRdb holds only in-frame clones, not every one. The sample lists some 150,000 clones, 80% to 90% occurring once. These data belong to a study of cytomegalovirus exposure and HLA in healthy donors. This chain joins TRBV11-3 and TRBJ2-7; 11 nucleotides match TRBD1. This clonotype was obtained from a woman between 45 and 60 years old in good health and CMV-seronegative. The sequencing input was PBMCs. The DNA of the CDR3 is TGTGCCAGCAACTACCGGGACAGGGGGTTAGCTACAACCTACGAGCAGTACTTC. Residues: CASNYRDRGLATTYEQYF.